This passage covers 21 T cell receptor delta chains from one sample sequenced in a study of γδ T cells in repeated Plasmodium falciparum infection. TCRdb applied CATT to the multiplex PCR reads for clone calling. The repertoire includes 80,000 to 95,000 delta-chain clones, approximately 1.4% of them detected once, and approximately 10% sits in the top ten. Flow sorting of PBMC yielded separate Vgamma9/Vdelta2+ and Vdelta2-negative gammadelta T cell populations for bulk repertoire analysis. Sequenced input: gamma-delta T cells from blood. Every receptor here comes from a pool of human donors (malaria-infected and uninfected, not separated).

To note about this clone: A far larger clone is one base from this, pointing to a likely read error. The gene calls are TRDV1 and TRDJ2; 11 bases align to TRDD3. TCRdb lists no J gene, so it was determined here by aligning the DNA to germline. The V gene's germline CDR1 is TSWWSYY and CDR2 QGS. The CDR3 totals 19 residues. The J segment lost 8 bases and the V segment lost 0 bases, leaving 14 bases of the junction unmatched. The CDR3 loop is CALGELWPVLGDMAAQLFF. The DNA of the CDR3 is TGTGCTCTTGGGGAACTTTGGCCCGTACTGGGGGATATGGCGGCACAACTCTTCTTT.

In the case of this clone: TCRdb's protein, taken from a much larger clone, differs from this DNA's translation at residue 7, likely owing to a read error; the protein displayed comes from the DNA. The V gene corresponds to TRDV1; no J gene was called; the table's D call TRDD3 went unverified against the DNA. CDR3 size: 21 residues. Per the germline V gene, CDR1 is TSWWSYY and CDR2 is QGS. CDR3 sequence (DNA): TGTGCTCTTGGTATAGAAGTCCCACTTCGGCGTAGTGGGGGATACGCACCAAGGCTCATCTTT. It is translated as CALGIEVPLRRSGGYAPRLIF.

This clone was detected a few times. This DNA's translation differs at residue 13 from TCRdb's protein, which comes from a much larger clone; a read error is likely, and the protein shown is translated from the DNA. In nucleotides, the CDR3 is TGTGCCTGTGACACCGTTCAGTTTATCTCTAAACTGAGGGACAGCCACGGGTACACCGATAAACTCATCTTT. Amino acid sequence: CACDTVQFISKLRDSHGYTDKLIF. The chain links TRDV2 to TRDJ1; D not resolved. TCRdb carries no J gene annotation; the J gene was assigned here by matching the DNA with germline. Germline V gene lookup returns CDR1 GEAIGNYY and CDR2 EKD. CDR3 length: 24 residues. The ends were cut back, 0 bases at V and 0 bases at J, with 37 bases in the middle.

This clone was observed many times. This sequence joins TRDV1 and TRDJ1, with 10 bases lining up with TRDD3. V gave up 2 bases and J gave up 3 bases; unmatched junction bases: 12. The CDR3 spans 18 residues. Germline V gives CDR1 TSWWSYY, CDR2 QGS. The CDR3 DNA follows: TGTGCTCTTGGGGAAACTCATCTGGGGGATAAGGGTCCCGATAAACTCATCTTT. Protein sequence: CALGETHLGDKGPDKLIF.

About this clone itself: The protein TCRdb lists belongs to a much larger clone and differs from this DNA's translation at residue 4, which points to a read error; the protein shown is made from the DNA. CDR3 DNA sequence: TGTGCTCTTGCATTAAAATTCCCAGGGGGATACGCGGTTACCGATAAACTCATCTTT. It yields the protein CALALKFPGGYAVTDKLIF. V gene TRDV1 combines with J gene TRDJ1; 10 bases align to TRDD3. TCRdb records no J gene; here it was assigned by comparing the DNA to germline. The V and J ends lost 7 bases and 2 bases, in that order; junction bases with no gene match: 19. This CDR3 region has 19 residues. Germline CDR1 TSWWSYY, CDR2 QGS.

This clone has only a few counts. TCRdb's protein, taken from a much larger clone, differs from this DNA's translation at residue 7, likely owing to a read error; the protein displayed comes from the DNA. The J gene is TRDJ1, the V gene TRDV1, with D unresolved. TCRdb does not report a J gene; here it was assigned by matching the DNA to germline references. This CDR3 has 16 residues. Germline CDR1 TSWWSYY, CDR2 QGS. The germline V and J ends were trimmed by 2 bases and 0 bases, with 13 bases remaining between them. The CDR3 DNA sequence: TGTGCTCTTGGGGAAATGCACATCCTGTACACCGATAAACTCATCTTT. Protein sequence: CALGEMHILYTDKLIF.

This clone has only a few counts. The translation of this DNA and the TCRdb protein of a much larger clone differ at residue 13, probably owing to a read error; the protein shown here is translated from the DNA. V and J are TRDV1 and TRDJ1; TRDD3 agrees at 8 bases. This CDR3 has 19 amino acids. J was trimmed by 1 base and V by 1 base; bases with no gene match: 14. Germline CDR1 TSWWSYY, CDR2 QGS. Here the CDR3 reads CALGEPPKGGYYCTDKLIF. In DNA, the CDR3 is TGTGCTCTTGGGGAACCTCCTAAGGGGGGATATTATTGCACCGATAAACTCATCTTT.

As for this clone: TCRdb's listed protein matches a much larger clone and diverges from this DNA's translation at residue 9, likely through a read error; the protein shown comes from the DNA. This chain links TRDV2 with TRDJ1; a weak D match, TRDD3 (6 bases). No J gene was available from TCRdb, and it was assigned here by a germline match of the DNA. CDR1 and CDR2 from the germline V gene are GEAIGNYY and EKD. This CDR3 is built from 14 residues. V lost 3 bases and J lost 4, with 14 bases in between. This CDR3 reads CACDHGDYIDKLIF. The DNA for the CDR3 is TGTGCCTGTGACCATGGGGATTACATCGATAAACTCATCTTT.

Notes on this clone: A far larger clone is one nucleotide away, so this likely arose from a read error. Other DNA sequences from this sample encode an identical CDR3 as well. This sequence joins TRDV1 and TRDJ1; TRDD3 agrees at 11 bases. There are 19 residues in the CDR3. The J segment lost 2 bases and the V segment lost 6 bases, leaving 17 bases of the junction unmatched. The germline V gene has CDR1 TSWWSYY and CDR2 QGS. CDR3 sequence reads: CALGYFLPNWGIRTDKLIF. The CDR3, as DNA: TGTGCTCTTGGCTACTTCCTTCCTAACTGGGGGATAAGGACCGATAAACTCATCTTT.

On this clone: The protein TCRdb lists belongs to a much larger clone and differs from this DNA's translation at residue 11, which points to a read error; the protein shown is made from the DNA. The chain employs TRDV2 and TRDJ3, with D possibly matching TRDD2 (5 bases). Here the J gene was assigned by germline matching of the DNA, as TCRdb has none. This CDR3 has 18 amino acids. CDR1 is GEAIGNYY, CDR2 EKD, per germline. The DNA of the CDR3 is TGTGCCTGTGACACAGCGGAACCCTTCTCCCGGGACACCCGACAGATGTTTTTC. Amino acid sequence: CACDTAEPFSRDTRQMFF.

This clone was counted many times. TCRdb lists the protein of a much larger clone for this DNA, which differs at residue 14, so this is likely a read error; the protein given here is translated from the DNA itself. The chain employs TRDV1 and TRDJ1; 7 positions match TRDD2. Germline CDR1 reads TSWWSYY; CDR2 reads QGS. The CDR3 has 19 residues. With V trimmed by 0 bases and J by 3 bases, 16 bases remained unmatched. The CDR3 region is CALGELPAFLSPYADKLIF. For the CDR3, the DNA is TGTGCTCTTGGGGAACTTCCGGCCTTCCTTTCCCCATACGCCGATAAACTCATCTTT.

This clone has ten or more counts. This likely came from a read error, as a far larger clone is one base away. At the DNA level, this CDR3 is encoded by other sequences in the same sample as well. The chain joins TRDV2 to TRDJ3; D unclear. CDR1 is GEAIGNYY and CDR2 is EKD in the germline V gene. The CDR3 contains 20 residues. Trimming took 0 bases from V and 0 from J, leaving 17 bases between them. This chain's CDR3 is CACDTAGYPKSSWDTRQMFF. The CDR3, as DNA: TGTGCCTGTGACACCGCGGGGTACCCGAAAAGCTCCTGGGACACCCGACAGATGTTTTTC.

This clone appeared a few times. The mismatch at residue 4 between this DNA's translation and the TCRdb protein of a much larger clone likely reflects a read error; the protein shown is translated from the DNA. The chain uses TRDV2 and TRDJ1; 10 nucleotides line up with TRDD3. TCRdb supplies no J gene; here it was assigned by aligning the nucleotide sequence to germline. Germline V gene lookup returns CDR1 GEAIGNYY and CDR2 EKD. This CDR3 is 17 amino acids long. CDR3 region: CACVTVGGYADPDKLIF. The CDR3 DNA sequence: TGTGCCTGTGTCACCGTAGGGGGATACGCGGATCCCGATAAACTCATCTTT.

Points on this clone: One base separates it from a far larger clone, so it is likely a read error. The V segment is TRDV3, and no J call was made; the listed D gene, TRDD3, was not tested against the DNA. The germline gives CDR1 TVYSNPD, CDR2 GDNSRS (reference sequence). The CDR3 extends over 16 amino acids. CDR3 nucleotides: TGTGCCTTTTCGGCCCTACTGGGGGGTTACACCGATAAGCTCATCTTT. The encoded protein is CAFSALLGGYTDKLIF.

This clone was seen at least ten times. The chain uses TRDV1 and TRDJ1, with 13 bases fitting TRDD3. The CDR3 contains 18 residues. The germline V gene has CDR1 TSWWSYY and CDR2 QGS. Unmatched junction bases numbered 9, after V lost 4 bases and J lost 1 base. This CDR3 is CALGGSTGGYACTDKLIF. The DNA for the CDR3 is TGTGCTCTTGGGGGGAGTACTGGGGGATACGCGTGCACCGATAAACTCATCTTT.

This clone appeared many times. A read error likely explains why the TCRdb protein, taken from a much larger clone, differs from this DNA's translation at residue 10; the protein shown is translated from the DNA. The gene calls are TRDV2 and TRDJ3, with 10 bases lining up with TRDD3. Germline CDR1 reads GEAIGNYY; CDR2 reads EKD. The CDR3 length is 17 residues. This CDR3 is CACDTGGYSRDTRQMFF. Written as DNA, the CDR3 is TGTGCCTGTGACACTGGGGGATACTCCCGGGACACCCGACAGATGTTTTTC.

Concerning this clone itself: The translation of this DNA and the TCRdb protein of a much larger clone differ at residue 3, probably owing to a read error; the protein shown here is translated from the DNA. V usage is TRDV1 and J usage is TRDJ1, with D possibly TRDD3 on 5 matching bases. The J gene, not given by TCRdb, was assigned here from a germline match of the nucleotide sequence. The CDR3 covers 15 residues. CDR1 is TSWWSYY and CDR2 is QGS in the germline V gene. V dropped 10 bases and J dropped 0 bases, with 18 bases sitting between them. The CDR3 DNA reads TGTGCTCCTGTAAACATCCAGGGGAACACCGATAAACTCATCTTT. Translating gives CAPVNIQGNTDKLIF.

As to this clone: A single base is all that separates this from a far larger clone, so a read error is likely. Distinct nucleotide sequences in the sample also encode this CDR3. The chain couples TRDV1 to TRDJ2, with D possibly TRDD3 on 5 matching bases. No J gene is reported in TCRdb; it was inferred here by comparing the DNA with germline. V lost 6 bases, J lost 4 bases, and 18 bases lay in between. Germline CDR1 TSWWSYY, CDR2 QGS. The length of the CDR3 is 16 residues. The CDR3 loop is CALGEWGCGRTAQLFF. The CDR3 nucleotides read TGTGCTCTTGGAGAATGGGGCTGTGGGAGGACAGCACAACTCTTCTTT.

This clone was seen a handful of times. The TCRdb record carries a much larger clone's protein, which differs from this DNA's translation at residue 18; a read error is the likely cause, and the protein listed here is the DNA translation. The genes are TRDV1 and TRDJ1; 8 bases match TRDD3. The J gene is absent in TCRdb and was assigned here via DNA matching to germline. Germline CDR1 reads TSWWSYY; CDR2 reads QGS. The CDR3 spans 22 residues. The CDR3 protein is CALGEGLYRTGGHLPYTNKLIF. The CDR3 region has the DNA TGTGCTCTTGGGGAAGGTCTCTACCGTACTGGGGGTCACCTCCCCTACACCAATAAACTCATCTTT.

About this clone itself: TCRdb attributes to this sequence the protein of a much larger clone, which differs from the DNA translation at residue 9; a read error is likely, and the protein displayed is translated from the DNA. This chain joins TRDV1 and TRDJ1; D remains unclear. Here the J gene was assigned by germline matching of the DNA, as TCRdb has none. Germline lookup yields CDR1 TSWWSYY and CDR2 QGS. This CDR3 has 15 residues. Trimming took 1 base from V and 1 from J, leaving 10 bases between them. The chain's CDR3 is CALGEPSRGTDKLIF. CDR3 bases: TGTGCTCTTGGGGAACCCAGTCGGGGCACCGATAAACTCATCTTT.

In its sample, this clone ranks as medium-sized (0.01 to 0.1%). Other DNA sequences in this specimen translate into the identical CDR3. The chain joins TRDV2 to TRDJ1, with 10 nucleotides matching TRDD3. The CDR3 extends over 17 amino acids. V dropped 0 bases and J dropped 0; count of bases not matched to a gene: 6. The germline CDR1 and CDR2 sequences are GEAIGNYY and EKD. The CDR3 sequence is CACDTLTGGLYTDKLIF. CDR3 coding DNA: TGTGCCTGTGACACCCTTACTGGGGGATTATACACCGATAAACTCATCTTT.